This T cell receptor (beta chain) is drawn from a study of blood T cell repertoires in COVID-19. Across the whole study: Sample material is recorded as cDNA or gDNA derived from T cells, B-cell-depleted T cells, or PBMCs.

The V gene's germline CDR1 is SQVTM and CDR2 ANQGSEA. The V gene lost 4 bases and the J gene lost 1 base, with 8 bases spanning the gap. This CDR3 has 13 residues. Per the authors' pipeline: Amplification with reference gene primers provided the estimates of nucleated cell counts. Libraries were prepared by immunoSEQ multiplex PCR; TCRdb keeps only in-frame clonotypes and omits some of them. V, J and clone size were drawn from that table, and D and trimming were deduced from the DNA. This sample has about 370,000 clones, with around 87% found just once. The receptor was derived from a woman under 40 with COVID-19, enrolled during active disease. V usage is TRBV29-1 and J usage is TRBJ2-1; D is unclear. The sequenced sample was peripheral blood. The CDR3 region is CSVVLDSYNEQFF. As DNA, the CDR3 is TGCAGCGTTGTCCTAGATTCCTACAATGAGCAGTTCTTC.